This passage covers 30 T cell receptor beta chains from one sample sequenced in a study of blood T cell repertoires in COVID-19. Clones were read by immunoSEQ multiplex PCR, and TCRdb kept only the in-frame ones, dropping some. The sample records 300,000 to 500,000 clones, approximately 88% being singletons. Material for sequencing was PBMCs or T cells enriched from blood (not recorded which). Every receptor here comes from a woman aged 40 to 49 with acute COVID-19.

This chain links TRBV7-6 with TRBJ2-7; D perhaps matches TRBD1 (6 bases). The CDR3 runs to 15 residues. CDR1 is SGHVS and CDR2 is FNYEAQ in the germline V gene. V lost 5 bases to trimming and J lost 2 bases, with 16 bases between them. The CDR3 sequence is CASSKSSGQTYEQYF. Here the CDR3 DNA reads TGTGCCAGCAGCAAGTCCTCTGGACAGACCTACGAGCAGTACTTC.

The chain joins TRBV7-6 to TRBJ2-1, with a weak D call TRBD2 (5 bases). V lost 5 bases to trimming and J lost 2 bases, with 7 bases between them. The CDR3 is 13 amino acids. The germline CDR1 and CDR2 sequences are SGHVS and FNYEAQ. CDR3 nucleotide sequence: TGTGCCAGCAGCCACGGGACCTACAATGAGCAGTTCTTC. Protein sequence: CASSHGTYNEQFF. Filled out from reference TRBV7-6 and TRBJ2-1, the complete variable domain reads GAGVSQSPRYKVTKRGQDVALRCDPISGHVSLYWYRQALGQGPEFLTYFNYEAQQDKSGLPNDRFSAERPEGSISTLTIQRTEQRDSAMYRCASSHGTYNEQFFGPGTRLTVL.

V and J are TRBV24-1 and TRBJ2-7; TRBD1 matches 10 bases. V shed 6 bases, J shed 6 bases, and the junction held 10 bases outside the gene matches. Germline V CDR1 and CDR2: KGHDR, SFDVKD. There are 15 residues in the CDR3. CDR3 DNA sequence: TGTGCCACCAGTCCTACGACAGGGGGCTCTAGCGAGCAGTACTTC. It codes for CATSPTTGGSSEQYF.

The chain links TRBV7-6 to TRBJ1-2; no clear D gene. Germline CDR1 and CDR2: SGHVS and FNYEAQ. V was cut by 4 bases and J by 4 bases, with 19 bases left in between. The length of the CDR3 is 16 residues. Here the CDR3 DNA reads TGTGCCAGCAGCTCTCAAAGTGACTCATCGCCCTATGGCTACACCTTC. It codes for CASSSQSDSSPYGYTF.

The chain has TRBV18 and TRBJ2-7; a weak D match, TRBD1 (5 bases). Trimming left V 1 base short and J 1 base short, with 5 bases between. The germline V gene encodes CDR1 KGHSH and CDR2 LQKENI. The CDR3 length is 13 residues. The CDR3 sequence is CASSPQGSYEQYF. The CDR3 bases are TGTGCCAGCTCACCACAGGGGTCCTACGAGCAGTACTTC.

The genes are TRBV6-1 and TRBJ1-5; D gene ambiguous. Germline assignment: CDR1 MNHNS and CDR2 SASEGT. V lost 3 bases, J lost 9 bases, and 9 bases lay in between. The CDR3 totals 12 residues. This chain's CDR3 is CASSDRISPQHF. For the CDR3, the DNA is TGTGCCAGCAGTGACAGGATTTCGCCCCAGCATTTT.

This clone is a singleton in its sample. This chain links TRBV6-2 or TRBV6-3 with TRBJ2-7; TRBD2 aligns across 9 bases. Germline CDR1 reads MNHEY; CDR2 reads SVGEGT. The trim removed 2 bases at V and 4 bases at J, leaving 12 bases unmatched. This CDR3 comprises 17 residues. The CDR3 DNA is TGTGCCAGCAGTTACGGTCCTTGGCGGGGGGGCCGATACGAGCAGTACTTC. Translation: CASSYGPWRGGRYEQYF.

The chain is built from TRBV9 and TRBJ2-2, with 11 bases identical to TRBD2. The CDR3 is made up of 19 amino acids. V was clipped by 0 bases and J by 3 bases; unmatched bases: 10. Germline V gives CDR1 SGDLS, CDR2 YYNGEE. The CDR3 nucleotides read TGTGCCAGCAGCGTAGCTACATATGGGACTAGCGGTTACACCGGGGAGCTGTTTTTT. It specifies CASSVATYGTSGYTGELFF.

The gene calls are TRBV12-3 or TRBV12-4 and TRBJ2-5, with D maybe TRBD2 (5 bases). The CDR3 is made up of 11 amino acids. Trimming pared 4 bases from V and 9 bases from J, leaving 9 bases between. The CDR3 here is CASSSPGAQYF. The CDR3 DNA is TGTGCCAGCAGTTCCCCCGGGGCCCAGTACTTC.

This clone is a singleton in its sample. J is TRBJ1-1 and V is TRBV7-9; D gene unclear. CDR3 length equals 9 residues. The germline V and J ends were trimmed by 8 bases and 10 bases, with 8 bases remaining between them. CDR1 SEHNR and CDR2 FQNEAQ come from the germline V gene (reference sequence). CDR3 DNA: TGTGCCAGCGGGCCTTTAGCTTTCTTT. Its protein product is CASGPLAFF. Variable domain in full (rest from reference TRBV7-9 and TRBJ1-1): DTGVSQNPRHKITKRGQNVTFRCDPISEHNRLYWYRQTLGQGPEFLTYFQNEAQLEKSRLLSDRFSAERPKGSFSTLEIQRTEQGDSAMYLCASGPLAFFGQGTRLTVV.

CDR3 nucleotide sequence: TGTGCCAGCAGCCCGGCTCGGGGCACCGGGGAGCTGTTTTTT. Protein sequence: CASSPARGTGELFF. The J gene is TRBJ2-2, the V gene TRBV5-4; D might be TRBD2 (5 bases). Germline lookup yields CDR1 SGHNT and CDR2 YYREEE (reference sequence). This CDR3 has 14 residues. V was pared by 4 bases and J by 4 bases, with 11 bases between.

On this clone itself: This could be a read error, since a much larger clone is one nucleotide away. The chain links TRBV7-9 to TRBJ1-2; D is perhaps TRBD1 (6 bases). This CDR3 is built from 13 residues. From germline, CDR1 is SEHNR and CDR2 FQNEAQ (reference sequence). Deletions cut 5 bases from V and 4 bases from J, with 11 bases between. CDR3 nucleotides: TGTGCCAGCAGCCAACAGGGTGGCTATGGCTACACCTTC. It is translated as CASSQQGGYGYTF. The complete variable domain, with remaining parts taken from reference TRBV7-9 and TRBJ1-2, reads DTGVSQNPRHKITKRGQNVTFRCDPISEHNRLYWYRQTLGQGPEFLTYFQNEAQLEKSRLLSDRFSAERPKGSFSTLEIQRTEQGDSAMYLCASSQQGGYGYTFGSGTRLTVV.

This chain links TRBV9 with TRBJ2-4; TRBD2 matches 11 bases. The CDR3 consists of 19 residues. Germline V CDR1 and CDR2: SGDLS, YYNGEE. With 0 bases clipped from V and 1 base from J, the junction kept 9 bases outside the gene matches. The CDR3 protein is CASSVEGVAGGPAKNIQYF. For the CDR3, the DNA is TGTGCCAGCAGCGTAGAAGGAGTAGCGGGGGGGCCGGCCAAAAACATTCAGTACTTC.

The CDR3: CASSLRGQGGGADTQYF. For the CDR3, the DNA is TGCGCCAGCAGCTTGCGGGGACAGGGCGGGGGAGCAGATACGCAGTATTTT. The chain carries TRBV5-1 and TRBJ2-3; TRBD1 aligns across 9 bases. The CDR3 consists of 17 residues. CDR1 is SGHRS, CDR2 YFSETQ, per germline. J was trimmed by 4 bases and V by 1 base; bases with no gene match: 10.

The J gene is TRBJ1-6, the V gene TRBV5-1, with D possibly TRBD1 on 5 matching bases. V was pared by 2 bases and J by 6 bases, with 12 bases between. Germline-derived CDR1 and CDR2 are SGHRS and YFSETQ. The CDR3 has 15 amino acids. This chain's CDR3 is CASSFSGGVNSPLHF. The CDR3 nucleotides are TGCGCCAGCAGCTTTTCGGGGGGAGTTAATTCACCCCTCCACTTT.

V and J are TRBV6-5 and TRBJ2-7; TRBD1 might be the D (6 bases). The CDR3 contains 15 residues. CDR1 and CDR2 from the germline V gene are MNHEY and SVGAGI. The V end lost 7 bases, the J end lost 2 bases, and 18 bases lay between the germline ends. CDR3 sequence reads: CASKPGTPPTYEQYF. CDR3 nucleotides: TGTGCCAGCAAACCCGGGACACCACCCACCTACGAGCAGTACTTC.

V is TRBV5-1 and J is TRBJ1-2, with 9 nucleotides matching TRBD1. After removal of 1 base from V and 5 bases from J, the junction contained 6 bases not matched to a gene. CDR1 and CDR2 from the germline V gene are SGHRS and YFSETQ. The CDR3 has 15 residues. CDR3 sequence: CASSLTGQGNYGYTF. CDR3 DNA sequence: TGCGCCAGCAGCTTGACGGGACAGGGCAATTATGGCTACACCTTC.

The chain is built from TRBV19 and TRBJ1-2; tentative D call: TRBD1 (6 bases). This CDR3 is 12 amino acids long. V dropped 10 bases and J dropped 4 bases, with 13 bases sitting between them. CDR1 and CDR2 from the germline V gene are LNHDA and SQIVND (reference sequence). CDR3 DNA: TGTGCCACCTGGACAGAACTCTATGGCTACACCTTC. Protein: CATWTELYGYTF.

The chain uses TRBV5-1 and TRBJ1-4, with D tentatively TRBD1 (6 bases). V was shortened by 5 bases and J by 8 bases, with 13 bases between the two germline ends. The CDR3 runs to 13 residues. Germline V gene lookup returns CDR1 SGHRS and CDR2 YFSETQ. DNA of the CDR3: TGCGCCAGCAGTATTGACAGGAACGAAAAACTGTTTTTT. It is translated as CASSIDRNEKLFF.

This chain links TRBV30 with TRBJ1-2; D uncertain. Germline CDR1 reads GTSNPN; CDR2 reads SVGIG (reference sequence). V was pared by 0 bases and J by 7 bases, with 6 bases between. This CDR3 contains 11 residues. The CDR3 DNA follows: TGTGCCTGGAGTGTATCGGGTGGCTACACCTTC. The encoded protein is CAWSVSGGYTF.

This chain joins TRBV24-1 and TRBJ2-3; tentatively, D is TRBD1 (6 bases). The germline V and J ends were trimmed by 4 bases and 6 bases, with 19 bases remaining between them. Germline CDR1 is KGHDR and CDR2 is SFDVKD. CDR3 size: 16 residues. The DNA of the CDR3 is TGTGCCACCAGTGAGGGGGCAATCCACATTTTGGATACGCAGTATTTT. Translating gives CATSEGAIHILDTQYF.

V usage is TRBV7-2 and J usage is TRBJ2-1; TRBD1 might be the D (5 bases). The CDR3 covers 14 residues. V lost 1 base and J lost 5, with 9 bases in between. The germline V gene encodes CDR1 SGHTA and CDR2 FQGNSA. CDR3 in DNA: TGTGCCAGCAGCTTAGTGGGGCAGGACAATGAGCAGTTCTTC. As protein: CASSLVGQDNEQFF.

The chain links TRBV19 to TRBJ2-2, with 7 bases that match TRBD1. With 7 bases clipped from V and 4 bases from J, the junction kept 12 bases outside the gene matches. Germline-derived CDR1 and CDR2 are LNHDA and SQIVND (reference sequence). The CDR3 sequence is 16 residues long. CDR3 sequence reads: CASMKQGLVGTGELFF. For the CDR3, the DNA is TGTGCCAGTATGAAACAGGGGCTAGTAGGCACCGGGGAGCTGTTTTTT.

The J gene is TRBJ2-7, the V gene TRBV3-1 (or the pseudogene TRBV3-2), with 7 bases lining up with TRBD1. This CDR3 spans 12 amino acids. J was trimmed by 6 bases and V by 3 bases; bases with no gene match: 2. CDR1 is LGHDT, CDR2 YNNKEL, per germline (reference sequence). CDR3 region: CASSQTGLEQYF. The CDR3 region has the DNA TGTGCCAGCAGCCAGACAGGGCTCGAGCAGTACTTC.

The chain is built from TRBV14 and TRBJ2-5, with D perhaps matching TRBD1 (6 bases). Germline CDR1 SGHDN, CDR2 FVKESK. V was trimmed by 1 base and J by 2 bases, leaving 20 bases between them. The CDR3 consists of 18 residues. This chain's CDR3 is CASSQVGTLRDGQETQYF. In nucleotides, the CDR3 is TGTGCCAGCAGCCAAGTGGGGACACTCAGGGATGGGCAAGAGACCCAGTACTTC.

The chain recombines TRBV20-1 with TRBJ1-2; no reliable D call. The V gene's germline CDR1 is DFQATT and CDR2 SNEGSKA (reference sequence). V lost 6 bases to trimming and J lost 4 bases, with 9 bases between them. The length of the CDR3 is 11 residues. CDR3 protein: CSAEASYGYTF. The CDR3 DNA reads as TGCAGTGCGGAGGCCAGCTATGGCTACACCTTC.

For this clone: This sample also contains other DNA sequences that code for the same CDR3. V is TRBV2 and J is TRBJ1-5; D unresolved. Trimming stripped 3 bases from V and 7 bases from J, with 7 bases between. Germline values: CDR1 SNHLY, CDR2 FYNNEI. The CDR3 runs to 12 residues. DNA for the CDR3: TGTGCCAGCAGTGAGTCCAGGCAGCCCCAGCATTTT. This translates into CASSESRQPQHF.

V is TRBV28 and J is TRBJ2-5; TRBD1 might be the D (5 bases). The CDR3 is 12 residues long. Germline CDR1 and CDR2: MDHEN and SYDVKM. V shed 6 bases and J shed 9 bases, with 14 bases lying between them. The CDR3 region is CASSLRDSSQYF. The CDR3 region has the DNA TGTGCCAGCAGCCTTCGTGACAGCTCCCAGTACTTC.

CDR3 DNA: TGTGCCAGCAGCTTAGCGGTGACAGCTGGAAACACCATATATTTT. This translates into CASSLAVTAGNTIYF. The chain employs TRBV7-9 and TRBJ1-3; D might be TRBD1 (5 bases). Germline V lookup: CDR1 SEHNR, CDR2 FQNEAQ (reference sequence). The CDR3 length is 15 residues. V dropped 0 bases and J dropped 2 bases, with 8 bases sitting between them.

The rearrangement joins TRBV3-1 (or the pseudogene TRBV3-2) to TRBJ1-1; 9 nucleotides align to TRBD1. This CDR3 comprises 15 residues. Trimming removed 1 base from V and 1 base from J; junction bases left unmatched: 1. Germline loops: CDR1 LGHDT, CDR2 YNNKEL (reference sequence). The CDR3 reads CASSQGDRANTEAFF. For the CDR3, the DNA is TGTGCCAGCAGCCAAGGGGACAGGGCGAACACTGAAGCTTTCTTT.